Listed below are T cell receptor beta chains from one sample, sequenced in a study of cytomegalovirus exposure and HLA in healthy donors. Repertoires were generated with immunoSEQ multiplex PCR, while TCRdb's copy carries only in-frame clones and drops some. The sample lists some 90,000 clones, 82% occurring once. Sequences were obtained from PBMCs. The origin of the receptors is a man in his fifties in good health and CMV-seronegative. Both conserved end residues are part of each CDR3. D genes are given only for firm matches. Clone size appears in some rows only: once, few, many, or a class for an expanded clone.

>NA|NA|TRBV10-1|TRBJ2-1
TGCGCCAGCAGTGAGGGGCGGGAACAGTTCTTC
CASSEGREQFF
>TRBD1|NA|TRBV29-1|TRBJ1-2
TGCAGCGGATGGACAGGAGATGGCTACACCTTC
CSGWTGDGYTF
>TRBD1|NA|TRBV5-1|TRBJ1-1
TGCGCCAGCGGCCCAGGGGGCAAAAGGGACACTGAAGCTTTCTTT
CASGPGGKRDTEAFF
>TRBD1|NA|TRBV15|TRBJ2-7
TGTGCCACCAGCAGAGACACAAACCGCGACAGGGCAGGAGCCTACGAGCAGTACTTC
CATSRDTNRDRAGAYEQYF
>TRBD1|NA|TRBV29-1|TRBJ2-5
TGCAGCGTTGAGGGCGCAGGGGGCCGCCAAGAGACCCAGTACTTC
CSVEGAGGRQETQYF
>NA|NA|TRBV5-1|TRBJ1-1
TGCGCCAGCAGCTTCGACCCAGGGAACACTGAAGCTTTCTTT
CASSFDPGNTEAFF
>NA|NA|TRBV5-1|TRBJ2-3
TGCGCCAGCAGCTTAAACACAGGAATCGCCACAGATACGCAGTATTTT
CASSLNTGIATDTQYF
>TRBD1|NA|TRBV4-2|TRBJ1-5
TGTGCCAGCAGCCGCGTACAGGGGGCGAGTAACAATCAGCCCCAGCATTTT
CASSRVQGASNNQPQHF
>TRBD2|NA|TRBV4-3|TRBJ2-4
TGCGCCAGCAGCCCCCTGGGAAGTCGGGGGGTCGACATTCAGTACTTC
CASSPLGSRGVDIQYF
>TRBD2|NA|TRBV9|TRBJ2-3
TGTGCCAGCAGCGTAGGGGCGGGAGGGAACACAGATACGCAGTATTTT
CASSVGAGGNTDTQYF
>NA|few|TRBV4-3|TRBJ2-2
TGCGCCAGCAGCCAAGATCGAGGGATTAACACCGGGGAGCTGTTTTTT
CASSQDRGINTGELFF